This T cell receptor (beta chain) was sequenced in a study of T cell repertoires in cytomegalovirus infection. About the research overall: Evidence of both CMV infection and a matching HLA type came from public TCR beta signatures. The study, taken as a whole, reports: In two of eight donors, the top clonotype was HLA-C-restricted CMV-specific.

This clonotype came up a few times. Its antigen is still unknown. TCRdb recomputed calls from the reads with MiXCR, one row per CDR3 protein. The table includes 60,000 to 75,000 distinct CDR3 sequences, approximately 22% detected once. The sequence was obtained from a human donor in good health (CMV status not recorded). Some clones in this sample may be carry-over from other donors' samples. Source material: PBMCs, sequenced either directly or after in vitro stimulation (not recorded which).

In nucleotides, the CDR3 is TGTGCCAGTAGTACATCAGCGGTCACCGGGGAGCTGTTTTTT. Translated, it gives CASSTSAVTGELFF. This rearrangement joins TRBV19 to TRBJ2-2, with D maybe TRBD2 (5 bases). V gave up 4 bases and J gave up 4 bases, with 10 bases separating them. The CDR3 runs 14 residues. CDR1 and CDR2 from the germline V gene are LNHDA and SQIVND (reference sequence).